Listed here are 26 T cell receptor beta chains from one sample, sequenced in a study of T cells after yellow fever vaccination (dated by TCRdb to 2018 to 2020). The treatment or condition label here, explained by the study, means: live attenuated yellow fever vaccine strain. Receptor libraries were prepared by 5' RACE. Sequenced on an Illumina NovaSeq 6000. The public reads were reanalyzed by TCRdb: fastp trimming at Q25, MiXCR alignment, in-frame beta chains only. For every CDR3 protein sequence, its rows merge into one entry that carries the most common genes and DNA. The sample table shows 100,000 to 150,000 distinct CDR3 sequences, and roughly 10% are seen once. Of the sample, about two fifths is held by the ten largest clones. Here the sequenced sample was CD8+ T cells sorted from PBMCs, taken on the day of the yellow fever booster vaccination. The receptors shown here come from a man younger than 35 who received the YFV17D yellow fever vaccine.

This clonotype was seen a handful of times. The rearrangement links TRBV7-2 to TRBJ2-3; TRBD2 matches at 16 bases. Per the germline V gene, CDR1 is SGHTA and CDR2 is FQGNSA. The CDR3 runs 18 residues. V lost 6 bases and J lost 3; bases outside the gene matches: 9. The CDR3 sequence is CASSFYGTSGGATDTQYF. Here the CDR3 DNA reads TGTGCCAGCAGTTTTTACGGGACTAGCGGGGGGGCAACAGATACGCAGTATTTT.

This chain links TRBV4-3 with TRBJ1-1; D gene uncertain. This CDR3 comprises 17 residues. Germline CDR1 is LGHNA and CDR2 is YSLEER. V was clipped by 1 base and J by 1 base, with 16 bases between them. The CDR3 coding sequence is TGCGCCAGCAGCCAAGTTAAGACCTGGGCCAGGAACACTGAAGCTTTCTTT. The encoded protein is CASSQVKTWARNTEAFF.

This clonotype has a handful of counts. The genes are TRBV12-3 or TRBV12-4 and TRBJ2-2; TRBD1 or TRBD2 may be the D gene (6 bases each). The V and J ends lost 6 bases and 3 bases respectively, with 14 bases between them. The CDR3 spans 15 residues. CDR3 residues: CASRDVGGDTGELFF. CDR3 nucleotides: TGTGCCAGCAGGGACGTGGGGGGCGACACCGGGGAGCTGTTTTTT.

The chain carries TRBV5-1 and TRBJ2-7; D unresolved. V lost 2 bases and J lost 1, with 13 bases in between. The CDR3 length is 15 residues. CDR1 and CDR2 (germline): SGHRS, YFSETQ. Here the CDR3 reads CASSFPSDGSYEQYF. The CDR3 nucleotides are TGCGCCAGCAGCTTCCCCTCAGACGGATCCTACGAGCAGTACTTC. The entire variable domain, with the rest obtained from reference TRBV5-1 and TRBJ2-7, is as follows: KAGVTQTPRYLIKTRGQQVTLSCSPISGHRSVSWYQQTPGQGLQFLFEYFSETQRNKGNFPGRFSGRQFSNSRSEMNVSTLELGDSALYLCASSFPSDGSYEQYFGPGTRLTVT.

This clonotype was detected many times. The V and J genes are TRBV11-2 and TRBJ1-3; weak D call: TRBD1 (5 bases). The CDR3 covers 14 residues. From germline, CDR1 is SGHAT and CDR2 FQNNGV. Trimming stripped 3 bases from V and 1 base from J, with 7 bases between. CDR3 in DNA: TGTGCCAGCAGCTTTGGGGGATCTGGAAACACCATATATTTT. Residues: CASSFGGSGNTIYF.

This clonotype was seen many times. This chain uses TRBV4-2 with TRBJ1-6; D gene uncertain. Germline-derived CDR1 and CDR2 are LGHNA and YNFKEQ. CDR3 length: 15 residues. The V gene lost 1 base and the J gene lost 11 bases, with 15 bases spanning the gap. This CDR3 reads CASSQGRAPLAPLHF. As DNA, the CDR3 is TGTGCCAGCAGCCAAGGGAGGGCCCCCCTAGCACCCCTCCACTTT.

J is TRBJ2-7 and V is TRBV5-4; 7 positions agree with TRBD2. CDR1 is SGHNT and CDR2 is YYREEE in the germline V gene (reference sequence). Losses at the gene ends were 2 bases for V and 3 bases for J; bases not matched to a gene: 5. The CDR3 is 14 amino acids. The CDR3 DNA sequence: TGTGCCAGCAGCTTCCCTAGCGGACTCTACGAGCAGTACGTC. This sequence encodes CASSFPSGLYEQYV.

This clonotype was found a few times. This chain links TRBV14 with TRBJ1-4; a weak D match, TRBD1 (5 bases). Trimming removed 0 bases from V and 11 bases from J, with 16 bases in between. The germline V gene encodes CDR1 SGHDN and CDR2 FVKESK. The length of the CDR3 is 15 residues. CDR3 protein: CASSQDRRGPRKLFF. DNA of the CDR3: TGTGCCAGCAGCCAAGATAGGCGGGGCCCTCGGAAACTGTTTTTT.

The rearrangement uses TRBV9 and TRBJ1-1; 10 bases are a match to TRBD1. The V segment lost 7 bases and the J segment 2 bases; nucleotides outside the gene matches: 2. This CDR3 comprises 13 residues. In germline, CDR1 is SGDLS, CDR2 YYNGEE. CDR3 sequence (DNA): TGTGCCAGCGGACAGGGGGGAAACACTGAAGCTTTCTTT. Protein: CASGQGGNTEAFF.

The table lists this clonotype with a few counts. The chain couples TRBV7-9 to TRBJ2-3, with 8 bases matching TRBD2. The V gene's germline CDR1 is SEHNR and CDR2 FQNEAQ (reference sequence). With V trimmed by 5 bases and J by 1 base, 8 bases remained unmatched. This CDR3 spans 16 amino acids. The CDR3 sequence: CASSPREGRGTDTQYF. The CDR3 DNA reads as TGTGCCAGCAGCCCCCGGGAGGGACGGGGCACAGATACGCAGTATTTT.

This clonotype was counted between two and nine times. The chain links TRBV4-1 to TRBJ1-2; a possible D gene is TRBD1 (5 bases). The CDR3 loop spans 14 amino acids. Germline loops: CDR1 MGHRA, CDR2 YSYEKL. Trimming took off 3 bases at V and 6 bases at J, with 14 bases between the two ends. CDR3 region: CASSHLSRVDGYTF. The CDR3 coding sequence is TGCGCCAGCAGCCATCTGAGCAGGGTAGATGGCTACACCTTC.

This clonotype has only a few counts. The chain employs TRBV7-3 and TRBJ2-6; D is perhaps TRBD1 or TRBD2 (5 bases each). CDR1 is SGHTA and CDR2 is FQGTGA in the germline V gene. CDR3 length: 15 residues. V was cut by 5 bases and J by 4 bases, with 12 bases left in between. CDR3 sequence: CASSPTGRGANVLTF. The DNA of the CDR3 is TGTGCCAGCAGCCCGACGGGGCGGGGGGCCAACGTCCTGACTTTC.

The rearrangement uses TRBV4-2 and TRBJ2-1; no reliable D call. Trimming stripped 0 bases from V and 0 bases from J, with 12 bases between. Germline lookup yields CDR1 LGHNA and CDR2 YNFKEQ. The CDR3 has 17 residues. CDR3 residues: CASSQDHGQISYNEQFF. The CDR3 DNA reads TGTGCCAGCAGCCAAGATCACGGGCAGATCTCCTACAATGAGCAGTTCTTC.

This clonotype has more than one count but fewer than ten. The rearrangement links TRBV25-1 to TRBJ1-1; possible D gene TRBD1, 5 bases. The germline V gene has CDR1 MGHDK and CDR2 SYGVNS. CDR3 size: 14 residues. V was pared by 1 base and J by 7 bases, with 13 bases between. The CDR3 reads CASSESPIGVEAFF. The CDR3 coding sequence is TGTGCCAGCAGTGAATCCCCCATAGGGGTTGAAGCTTTCTTT.

Many counts were recorded for this clonotype. The chain links TRBV12-3 or TRBV12-4 to TRBJ1-1, with D perhaps matching TRBD1 (6 bases). The ends were cut back, 5 bases at V and 7 bases at J, with 23 bases in the middle. The CDR3 totals 16 residues. CDR3 sequence reads: CASSLNTGPLGGEAFF. CDR3 DNA sequence: TGTGCCAGCAGTCTCAATACAGGGCCCCTAGGTGGTGAAGCTTTCTTT.

This clonotype was detected a few times. V and J are TRBV7-6 and TRBJ2-7, with TRBD1 as a possible D gene (6 bases). CDR3 length equals 15 residues. Trimming removed 5 bases from V and 5 bases from J, with 19 bases in between. Germline CDR1 and CDR2: SGHVS and FNYEAQ. The chain's CDR3 is CASSPIDRRDNEQYF. The CDR3 DNA is TGTGCCAGCAGCCCAATAGATCGCAGGGACAACGAGCAGTACTTC.

This rearrangement joins TRBV9 to TRBJ2-3, with a possible D match to TRBD2 (5 bases). V was shortened by 3 bases and J by 11 bases, with 13 bases between the two germline ends. Germline V gene sequence: CDR1 SGDLS, CDR2 YYNGEE. This CDR3 region has 12 residues. DNA of the CDR3: TGTGCCAGCAGCGCCTTACGGGAAGAGCAGTATTTT. This sequence encodes CASSALREEQYF. The full variable domain, its missing parts supplied by reference TRBV9 and TRBJ2-3, is DSGVTQTPKHLITATGQRVTLRCSPRSGDLSVYWYQQSLDQGLQFLIQYYNGEERAKGNILERFSAQQFPDLHSELNLSSLELGDSALYFCASSALREEQYFGPGTRLTVL.

The rearrangement joins TRBV20-1 to TRBJ2-5, with D perhaps matching TRBD1 (5 bases). Germline assignment: CDR1 DFQATT and CDR2 SNEGSKA (reference sequence). This CDR3 comprises 9 residues. In DNA form, the CDR3 reads TGCACAGGGCCAGAGACCCAGTACTTC. This encodes CTGPETQYF.

The J gene is TRBJ2-7, the V gene TRBV6-6, with D uncertain. CDR1 is MNHNY and CDR2 is SVGAGI in the germline V gene (reference sequence). This CDR3 is 16 amino acids long. V was trimmed by 0 bases and J by 6 bases, leaving 18 bases between them. Here the CDR3 DNA reads TGTGCCAGCAGTTACTCTATAGTTATCTCCTCGGGCGAGCAGTACTTC. Its protein product is CASSYSIVISSGEQYF.

Ten or more counts support this clonotype. The chain uses TRBV27 and TRBJ2-1; D is unclear. This CDR3 is 14 amino acids long. V lost 3 bases, J lost 2 bases, and 8 bases lay in between. The germline V gene encodes CDR1 MNHEY and CDR2 SMNVEV (reference sequence). CDR3 region: CASSFDITYNEQFF. In DNA, the CDR3 is TGTGCCAGCAGTTTCGACATTACCTACAATGAGCAGTTCTTC.

The chain recombines TRBV12-5 with TRBJ2-3, with 10 nucleotides matching TRBD2. This CDR3 comprises 17 residues. Looked up from germline, CDR1 is LGHNT and CDR2 is FRNRAP. After removal of 7 bases from V and 2 bases from J, the junction contained 12 bases not matched to a gene. As DNA, the CDR3 is TGTGCTAGTGCCCCCAGCGCCGGGACTAGCGCCACAGATACGCAGTATTTT. Translated: CASAPSAGTSATDTQYF.

This clonotype was counted only a few times. This rearrangement joins TRBV6-5 to TRBJ2-5; possibly TRBD1 or TRBD2 for D (5 bases each). Germline CDR1 reads MNHEY; CDR2 reads SVGAGI. Trimming pared 2 bases from V and 3 bases from J, leaving 13 bases between. This CDR3 contains 15 residues. The CDR3 DNA reads TGTGCCAGCAGTTACCCGGGGACGGGAAAAGAGACCCAGTACTTC. It specifies CASSYPGTGKETQYF.

This clonotype was seen more than once but under ten times. The gene calls are TRBV5-1 and TRBJ2-2; 11 nucleotides line up with TRBD2. The CDR3 consists of 19 residues. CDR1 is SGHRS, CDR2 YFSETQ, per germline. The V gene end was trimmed by 6 bases and the J gene end by 0 bases; junction bases not matched to a gene: 13. CDR3 residues: CASTPSSGGITSNTGELFF. CDR3 bases: TGCGCCAGCACCCCCTCTAGCGGGGGGATTACCTCGAACACCGGGGAGCTGTTTTTT.

This clonotype appeared many times. The genes are TRBV20-1 and TRBJ2-7; 9 bases map to TRBD1. CDR3 length equals 13 residues. Unmatched junction bases numbered 2, after V lost 3 bases and J lost 2 bases. CDR1 is DFQATT and CDR2 is SNEGSKA in the germline V gene (reference sequence). DNA of the CDR3: TGCAGTGCTAGGGGACAGGGCCCCTACGAGCAGTACTTC. It is translated as CSARGQGPYEQYF.

This clonotype was seen at least ten times. The chain employs TRBV4-1 and TRBJ1-3; D remains ambiguous. V lost 1 base and J 8 bases, leaving 15 bases between the germline ends. The germline V gene has CDR1 MGHRA and CDR2 YSYEKL. The CDR3 length is 15 residues. The CDR3 DNA follows: TGCGCCAGCAGCCAAGCGGTTTCGATCGGTGACACCATATATTTT. Protein product: CASSQAVSIGDTIYF.

This clonotype was recorded once. V usage is TRBV15 and J usage is TRBJ1-1; D unresolved. CDR3 length equals 11 residues. Germline-derived CDR1 and CDR2 are LNHNV and YYDKDF (reference sequence). V gave up 7 bases and J gave up 5 bases, with 8 bases separating them. This chain's CDR3 is CATTLETEAFF. Written as DNA, the CDR3 is TGTGCCACCACCTTGGAAACTGAAGCTTTCTTT.